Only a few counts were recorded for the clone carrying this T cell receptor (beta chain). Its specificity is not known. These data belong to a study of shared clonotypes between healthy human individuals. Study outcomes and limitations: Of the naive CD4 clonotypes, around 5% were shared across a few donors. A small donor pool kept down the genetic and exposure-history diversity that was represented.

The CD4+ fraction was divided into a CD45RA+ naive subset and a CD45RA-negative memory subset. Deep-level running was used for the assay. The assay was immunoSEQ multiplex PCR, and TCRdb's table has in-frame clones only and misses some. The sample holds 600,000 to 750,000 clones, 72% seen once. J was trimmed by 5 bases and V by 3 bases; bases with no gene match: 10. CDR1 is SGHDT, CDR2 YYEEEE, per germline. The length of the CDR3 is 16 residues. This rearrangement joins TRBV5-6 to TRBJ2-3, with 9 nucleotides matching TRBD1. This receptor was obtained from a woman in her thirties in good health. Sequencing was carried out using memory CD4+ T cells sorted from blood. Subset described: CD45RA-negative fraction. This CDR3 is CASSSDRGPRGDTQYF. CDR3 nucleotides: TGTGCCAGCAGCTCGGACAGGGGCCCCCGAGGAGATACGCAGTATTTT.